The present TCR beta chain was sequenced within a study of cytomegalovirus exposure and HLA in healthy donors. Using immunoSEQ multiplex PCR, the repertoire was profiled, and TCRdb retains in-frame clones only, with some absent. The sample lists under 350,000 clones, 65% to 90% occurring once. The donors were part of the validation cohort, which consisted of about 120 subjects and was separate from the first cohort of hundreds of subjects. The sample taken for sequencing was PBMCs. This TCR was recovered from a woman aged 18-29 years in good health and CMV-seronegative.

The CDR3 nucleotides read TGTGCCAGTAGTATAAGGGGACTAGCGGGAGCCCCCTACGAGCAGTACTTC. Encoded protein: CASSIRGLAGAPYEQYF. The chain links TRBV19 to TRBJ2-7, with TRBD2 matching 14 bases. This CDR3 has 17 amino acids. The V gene's germline CDR1 is LNHDA and CDR2 SQIVND (reference sequence). Losses at the gene ends were 2 bases for V and 2 bases for J; bases not matched to a gene: 5.